These 13 T cell receptor beta chains were all obtained from the same sample, sequenced in a study of blood T cell repertoires in COVID-19. Clones were sequenced by immunoSEQ multiplex PCR, and TCRdb holds only the in-frame ones, with some missing. The sample includes 190,000 or so clones, about nine tenths seen only once; the top ten take 4%. Sequenced: peripheral blood. Every receptor here comes from a woman in her 30s with acute or convalescent COVID-19.

This chain joins TRBV5-1 and TRBJ1-1, with 8 bases matching TRBD1. Losses at the gene ends were 7 bases for V and 0 bases for J; bases not matched to a gene: 8. Germline lookup yields CDR1 SGHRS and CDR2 YFSETQ. This CDR3 has 15 amino acids. The CDR3 DNA reads TGCGCCAGCGGGACAGGAGTACAATTGAACACTGAAGCTTTCTTT. This gives the protein CASGTGVQLNTEAFF.

This chain joins TRBV24-1 and TRBJ2-2; D unresolved. This CDR3 is 13 amino acids long. The germline V gene encodes CDR1 KGHDR and CDR2 SFDVKD. The germline V and J ends were trimmed by 4 bases and 1 base, with 3 bases remaining between them. For the CDR3, the DNA is TGTGCCACCAGTGACGGGAACACCGGGGAGCTGTTTTTT. As protein: CATSDGNTGELFF.

The chain recombines TRBV12-5 with TRBJ2-5, with 8 bases identical to TRBD1. Germline V gene data show CDR1 as LGHNT and CDR2 as FRNRAP. Trimming took 6 bases from V and 4 from J; bases not matched to a gene: 4. This CDR3 has 13 amino acids. As DNA, the CDR3 is TGTGCTAGTGGGGACAGGGTCGGAGAGACCCAGTACTTC. Residues: CASGDRVGETQYF.

This clone was detected once. The chain links TRBV25-1 to TRBJ1-2; D uncertain. Trimming took 5 bases from V and 3 from J, leaving 13 bases between them. From germline, CDR1 is MGHDK and CDR2 SYGVNS. The CDR3 covers 14 residues. CDR3 sequence reads: CASSKEGVYYGYTF. The CDR3 DNA sequence: TGTGCCAGCAGTAAGGAGGGAGTTTACTATGGCTACACCTTC.

This rearrangement joins TRBV6-5 to TRBJ1-4, with 8 bases that match TRBD1. The CDR3 runs to 13 residues. V trimming: 9 bases; J trimming: 6 bases; junction bases outside the gene matches: 6. Germline CDR1 is MNHEY and CDR2 is SVGAGI. The CDR3 here is CASCPGGYEKLFF. In DNA form, the CDR3 reads TGTGCCAGTTGTCCAGGGGGCTATGAAAAACTGTTTTTT.

This clone was seen once. V and J are TRBV6-2 or TRBV6-3 and TRBJ1-1; 8 nucleotides align to TRBD1. This CDR3 comprises 14 residues. The trim removed 6 bases at V and 1 base at J, leaving 4 bases unmatched. Germline V gene sequence: CDR1 MNHEY, CDR2 SVGEGT. The CDR3 sequence: CASSDRGANTEAFF. CDR3 nucleotides: TGTGCCAGCAGCGACAGGGGAGCGAACACTGAAGCTTTCTTT.

This rearrangement joins TRBV21-1 to TRBJ1-6; the D call of TRBD1 is as the table states it, not checked on the DNA. TRBV21-1 is a recognized pseudogene. The CDR3 consists of 13 residues. For the CDR3, the DNA is TGTGCCAGCAGGGGACAGGATCGTTCACCCCTCCACTTT. Residues: CASRGQDRSPLHF.

Remarks on this clone: Other DNA sequences in this sample translate to the same CDR3. The chain has TRBV5-4 and TRBJ2-2; tentative D call: TRBD2 (6 bases). V was trimmed by 3 bases and J by 2 bases, leaving 11 bases between them. Germline V gene lookup returns CDR1 SGHNT and CDR2 YYREEE (reference sequence). CDR3 length equals 15 residues. CDR3 DNA sequence: TGTGCCAGCAGCTCCGGGACTCCAAACACCGGGGAGCTGTTTTTT. It yields the protein CASSSGTPNTGELFF.

This clone was observed a few times. The chain carries TRBV2 and TRBJ2-2; TRBD2 matches at 8 bases. V lost 5 bases and J lost 5; bases outside the gene matches: 7. The germline gives CDR1 SNHLY, CDR2 FYNNEI. The CDR3 length is 15 residues. CDR3 loop: CASSLSGRGTGELFF. The CDR3 bases are TGTGCCAGCAGTTTAAGCGGGAGAGGGACCGGGGAGCTGTTTTTT.

The chain employs TRBV2 and TRBJ1-1; the match to TRBD1 covers 7 bases. The CDR3 is 14 amino acids. The V gene end was trimmed by 3 bases and the J gene end by 0 bases; junction bases not matched to a gene: 1. CDR1 SNHLY and CDR2 FYNNEI come from the germline V gene. In nucleotides, the CDR3 is TGTGCCAGCAGTGAGACAGGGCTGAACACTGAAGCTTTCTTT. This codes for CASSETGLNTEAFF.

The rearrangement links TRBV18 to TRBJ2-3; D remains ambiguous. V was shortened by 2 bases and J by 2 bases, with 8 bases between the two germline ends. Germline CDR1 and CDR2: KGHSH and LQKENI. The length of the CDR3 is 14 residues. As DNA, the CDR3 is TGTGCCAGCTCACCAAACGCTATCACAGATACGCAGTATTTT. Translation: CASSPNAITDTQYF.

This clone was recorded once. The V gene is TRBV7-2, the J gene TRBJ1-1; D is ambiguous. V was trimmed by 2 bases and J by 1 base, leaving 11 bases between them. This CDR3 is built from 15 residues. Germline V CDR1 and CDR2: SGHTA, FQGNSA. DNA of the CDR3: TGTGCCAGCAGCTTACAGGCCCTGGGGAACACTGAAGCTTTCTTT. Its translation: CASSLQALGNTEAFF.

This clone was seen only once. The genes are TRBV15 and TRBJ1-5, with D perhaps TRBD1 (6 bases). This CDR3 is 14 amino acids long. V lost 1 base, J lost 4 bases, and 8 bases lay in between. Per germline, CDR1 LNHNV and CDR2 YYDKDF (reference sequence). CDR3 residues: CATSRGGTNQPQHF. DNA of the CDR3: TGTGCCACCAGCAGAGGGGGGACAAATCAGCCCCAGCATTTT.